The clone carrying this TCR beta chain was seen many times. Its antigen is as yet unknown. These data come from a study of molecular identifiers for immune sequencing clone quantification. The wider study: Five aliquots were made in replicates from the RNA of roughly 21,000 or 96,000 naive CD8 cells, and four were sequenced. Points from the study as a whole: Identical TCR molecules sharing a barcode could underestimate highly expanded clone sizes. Single-cell amounts of spiked Jurkat TCR RNA were reportedly detectable among about a million naive cells.

Bulk TCR libraries used previously described methods and listed TCR primers. TCRdb analysed the PCR reads with MiXCR anew, one entry per CDR3 protein. The table lists 60,000 to 75,000 distinct CDR3 sequences, around a fifth of them singletons. Trimming removed 0 bases from V and 9 bases from J; junction bases left unmatched: 8. The CDR3 runs to 15 residues. Looked up from germline, CDR1 is SGHAT and CDR2 is FQNNGV. The sequenced sample was naive CD8+ T cells from blood, with Jurkat cell RNA spiked in. The sample's subset: FACS-sorted CD8+CD4-CCR7+CD45RA+ naive T cells. The receptor was isolated from a human donor in good health. Some libraries in this study had Jurkat cell RNA spiked in. The rearrangement uses TRBV11-2 and TRBJ2-1; 7 nucleotides match TRBD2. The CDR3 is CASSLDLRLATEQFF. The CDR3 DNA reads TGTGCCAGCAGCTTAGATCTAAGACTAGCAACTGAGCAGTTCTTC.